A single T cell receptor (beta chain) is shown here with its context. Its antigen is not identified. This sample is part of a study of regulatory T cells in long-lasting Graves disease. Germline V gives CDR1 MNHEY, CDR2 SVGEGT. V was clipped by 2 bases and J by 9 bases; unmatched bases: 10. The CDR3 has 15 residues. Time point in this sample: newly diagnosed GD, antithyroid drugs for less than 3 months. PBMC RNA served as the TCR library source. TCR beta libraries were built with iRepertoire HTBI primers and Arm-PCR of CDR3 regions. TCRdb re-derived calls from the multiplex PCR reads in MiXCR, one entry per CDR3 protein. The sample shows 350,000 to 550,000 distinct CDR3 sequences, 15% of them seen only once. Study results and limitations: Repertoires from persistent disease leaned toward TRBV28, TRBJ1-2 and TRBJ2-5. TCR diversity in persistent Graves' patients was below that of newly diagnosed ones.

The sample also formed part of further work on T cells in Graves' hyperthyroidism and ophthalmopathy. From that study: The HTBI primer set drove a first-round RT-PCR of the TCR CDR3.

V gene TRBV6-2 or TRBV6-3 combines with J gene TRBJ2-1; 7 bases line up with TRBD1. The receptor comes from a young woman with Graves disease. This sample comprised peripheral blood mononuclear cells (PBMCs), obtained at new diagnosis, from a patient treated with antithyroid drugs. The CDR3 DNA reads TGTGCCAGCAGTTACCCCGGGACAGCACAGTTTGAGCAGTTCTTC. Protein sequence: CASSYPGTAQFEQFF.